The 21 T cell receptor beta chains below all came from one sample that was sequenced in a study of response to subunit inactivated influenza vaccine. TCRdb re-analysed the RT-PCR reads in MiXCR, keeping a single row per CDR3 protein. The table has 450,000 to 600,000 distinct CDR3 sequences, 6% to 9% seen once. The sequencing here drew on PBMCs from blood, taken 23 to 25 months after vaccination. The receptor source for this set is a man between 50 and 75 years old who received an inactivated influenza vaccine.

The rearrangement links TRBV28 to TRBJ2-3; no definite D call. The CDR3 extends over 17 amino acids. Trimming shortened V by 5 bases and J by 1 base, and 19 bases separated the two germline ends. Per the germline V gene, CDR1 is MDHEN and CDR2 is SYDVKM. The CDR3 loop is CASSPRGLRWGTDTQYF. CDR3 sequence (DNA): TGTGCCAGCAGTCCTCGTGGGTTGAGGTGGGGCACAGATACGCAGTATTTT. Filled out from reference TRBV28 and TRBJ2-3, the complete variable domain reads DVKVTQSSRYLVKRTGEKVFLECVQDMDHENMFWYRQDPGLGLRLIYFSYDVKMKEKGDIPEGYSVSREKKERFSLILESASTNQTSMYLCASSPRGLRWGTDTQYFGPGTRLTVL.

The table lists this clonotype with many counts. The chain carries TRBV5-5 and TRBJ2-1; 12 bases align to TRBD2. This CDR3 comprises 17 residues. V dropped 4 bases and J dropped 6; count of bases not matched to a gene: 11. Germline V CDR1 and CDR2: SGHKS, YYEKEE (reference sequence). CDR3 residues: CASSPRLAGEPFNEQFF. The CDR3 DNA sequence: TGTGCCAGCAGCCCTCGACTAGCGGGAGAGCCCTTCAATGAGCAGTTCTTC.

V gene TRBV20-1 combines with J gene TRBJ2-3, with 8 bases identical to TRBD1. Germline values: CDR1 DFQATT, CDR2 SNEGSKA (reference sequence). The length of the CDR3 is 15 residues. V was pared by 5 bases and J by 1 base, with 8 bases of the junction left unmatched. CDR3 DNA: TGCAGTGCTGGGAGCAGGGGGCGCGGCACAGATACGCAGTATTTT. Encoded protein: CSAGSRGRGTDTQYF.

This clonotype was counted at least ten times. The rearrangement joins TRBV7-2 to TRBJ2-7; D unclear. Germline V CDR1 and CDR2: SGHTA, FQGNSA. Trimming removed 1 base from V and 3 bases from J, with 10 bases in between. The CDR3 extends over 14 amino acids. The CDR3 here is CASSLVSPDYEQYF. The CDR3, as DNA: TGTGCCAGCAGCTTAGTCTCCCCGGACTACGAGCAGTACTTC. Using reference TRBV7-2 and TRBJ2-7 for the parts outside the CDR3, the full variable domain is GAGVSQSPSNKVTEKGKDVELRCDPISGHTALYWYRQSLGQGLEFLIYFQGNSAPDKSGLPSDRFSAERTGGSVSTLTIQRTQQEDSAVYLCASSLVSPDYEQYFGPGTRLTVT.

Only a few counts were recorded for this clonotype. The rearrangement links TRBV5-1 to TRBJ2-1; 13 bases map to TRBD2. V gave up 8 bases and J gave up 7 bases; unmatched junction bases: 21. Germline CDR1 and CDR2: SGHRS and YFSETQ. This CDR3 comprises 19 residues. The DNA of the CDR3 is TGCGCCAGTGCAATTACTAGCGGGGGGGCTTTTGTTACATTGAATGAGCAGTTCTTC. Translating gives CASAITSGGAFVTLNEQFF.

This clonotype occurred a few times. V and J are TRBV27 and TRBJ2-2, with 7 bases identical to TRBD1. The CDR3 runs 16 residues. Germline V gene lookup returns CDR1 MNHEY and CDR2 SMNVEV (reference sequence). V trimming: 6 bases; J trimming: 3 bases; junction bases outside the gene matches: 10. The CDR3 region is CASRPDRASDTGELFF. CDR3 nucleotide sequence: TGTGCCAGCAGACCAGACAGGGCATCCGACACCGGGGAGCTGTTTTTT.

V and J are TRBV29-1 and TRBJ2-2, with TRBD1 as a possible D gene (6 bases). The CDR3 has 13 amino acids. Germline V gives CDR1 SQVTM, CDR2 ANQGSEA. The ends were cut back, 4 bases at V and 6 bases at J, with 12 bases in the middle. The CDR3 spells CSVGGHTSGELFF. The CDR3 bases are TGCAGCGTTGGGGGGCACACGTCCGGGGAGCTGTTTTTT.

At least ten counts were recorded for this clonotype. The CDR3 region is CASSQPGGRGTDTQYF. CDR3 bases: TGTGCCAGCAGCCAACCAGGGGGGCGGGGCACAGATACGCAGTATTTT. The chain combines TRBV28 with TRBJ2-3; tentatively, D is TRBD1 (7 bases). Germline CDR1 MDHEN, CDR2 SYDVKM. CDR3 length: 16 amino acids. V lost 6 bases, J lost 1 base, and 17 bases lay in between.

In this sample, this clonotype turned up a few times. The V gene is TRBV5-5, the J gene TRBJ1-4; D not certain. Germline CDR1 and CDR2: SGHKS and YYEKEE (reference sequence). Trimming stripped 1 base from V and 0 bases from J, with 13 bases between. The CDR3 covers 17 residues. This chain's CDR3 is CASSLPAEQPTNEKLFF. In DNA, the CDR3 is TGTGCCAGCAGCTTGCCGGCAGAACAACCAACTAATGAAAAACTGTTTTTT.

At least ten counts were recorded for this clonotype. V and J are TRBV12-3 or TRBV12-4 and TRBJ1-2; 7 bases align to TRBD1. The V segment lost 7 bases and the J segment 8 bases; nucleotides outside the gene matches: 10. The CDR3 sequence is 13 residues long. CDR3 residues: CASNQDRAGGYTF. The CDR3 DNA follows: TGTGCCAGCAACCAAGACAGGGCTGGCGGCTACACCTTC.

This clonotype was counted between two and nine times. The J gene is TRBJ2-7, the V gene TRBV27; D may match TRBD1 or TRBD2 (5 bases each). CDR3 length: 14 residues. Trimming removed 6 bases at V and 1 base at J, with 13 bases between. CDR1 is MNHEY, CDR2 SMNVEV, per germline (reference sequence). The CDR3 coding sequence is TGTGCCAGCAGAAAACCGGGACGTTCCTACGAGCAGTACTTC. Translated: CASRKPGRSYEQYF.

This clonotype was detected only a few times. This chain uses TRBV27 with TRBJ2-4; 10 bases align to TRBD1. V gave up 5 bases and J gave up 4 bases; unmatched junction bases: 8. Germline assignment: CDR1 MNHEY and CDR2 SMNVEV (reference sequence). There are 16 residues in the CDR3. The CDR3 here is CASSRILGQGKNIQYF. CDR3 nucleotides: TGTGCCAGCAGTCGCATTTTGGGACAGGGGAAAAACATTCAGTACTTC.

The chain combines TRBV28 with TRBJ2-7; D gene ambiguous. CDR1 and CDR2 (germline): MDHEN, SYDVKM. V dropped 2 bases and J dropped 0 bases, with 14 bases sitting between them. The CDR3 is made up of 16 amino acids. DNA for the CDR3: TGTGCCAGCAGTTTACGGAGAGGACGGAACTCCTACGAGCAGTACTTC. Translation gives CASSLRRGRNSYEQYF.

This clonotype was detected many times. The chain recombines TRBV20-1 with TRBJ2-1; D is possibly TRBD1 (5 bases). Trimming removed 3 bases from V and 6 bases from J, with 15 bases in between. This CDR3 is built from 14 residues. Germline V CDR1 and CDR2: DFQATT, SNEGSKA (reference sequence). CDR3 sequence reads: CSASRGRVGNEQFF. Written as DNA, the CDR3 is TGCAGTGCTAGTCGTGGCAGGGTGGGCAATGAGCAGTTCTTC.

This clonotype was observed at least ten times. This sequence joins TRBV7-2 and TRBJ2-1; 12 positions agree with TRBD2. V was pared by 4 bases and J by 7 bases, with 5 bases of the junction left unmatched. Germline V gene data show CDR1 as SGHTA and CDR2 as FQGNSA. The CDR3 totals 15 residues. CDR3 loop: CASSSSGGAGNEQFF. CDR3 nucleotide sequence: TGTGCCAGCAGCTCTAGCGGGGGGGCGGGGAATGAGCAGTTCTTC. The whole variable domain, remainder taken from reference TRBV7-2 and TRBJ2-1, is GAGVSQSPSNKVTEKGKDVELRCDPISGHTALYWYRQSLGQGLEFLIYFQGNSAPDKSGLPSDRFSAERTGGSVSTLTIQRTQQEDSAVYLCASSSSGGAGNEQFFGPGTRLTVL.

This clonotype was observed a few times. CDR3 in amino acids: CASSQTRANTQYF. The CDR3 coding sequence is TGCGCCAGCAGTCAAACCCGCGCCAATACGCAGTATTTT. The chain links TRBV5-1 to TRBJ2-3; D not resolved. From germline, CDR1 is SGHRS and CDR2 YFSETQ. V was shortened by 5 bases and J by 7 bases, with 14 bases between the two germline ends. The CDR3 has 13 amino acids. Using reference TRBV5-1 and TRBJ2-3 for the parts outside the CDR3, the full variable domain is KAGVTQTPRYLIKTRGQQVTLSCSPISGHRSVSWYQQTPGQGLQFLFEYFSETQRNKGNFPGRFSGRQFSNSRSEMNVSTLELGDSALYLCASSQTRANTQYFGPGTRLTVL.

This clonotype was seen a handful of times. This CDR3 reads CASSQTNGLAKNIQYF. CDR3 nucleotide sequence: TGCGCCAGCAGCCAAACGAACGGACTAGCCAAAAACATTCAGTACTTC. The genes are TRBV4-1 and TRBJ2-4, with TRBD2 as a possible D gene (5 bases). V was clipped by 2 bases and J by 0 bases, with 11 bases between them. CDR3 length equals 16 residues. Germline V gene data show CDR1 as MGHRA and CDR2 as YSYEKL.

The chain links TRBV4-2 to TRBJ1-2; D perhaps matches TRBD1 (5 bases). The germline gives CDR1 LGHNA, CDR2 YNFKEQ. The CDR3 has 14 residues. The V end lost 4 bases, the J end lost 4 bases, and 13 bases lay between the germline ends. The CDR3 is CASSRAGDGYGYTF. As DNA, the CDR3 is TGTGCCAGCAGCCGAGCGGGGGACGGCTATGGCTACACCTTC.

The chain combines TRBV4-2 with TRBJ2-6; 8 positions agree with TRBD2. Germline V gives CDR1 LGHNA, CDR2 YNFKEQ. V dropped 1 base and J dropped 0; count of bases not matched to a gene: 5. CDR3 length: 18 amino acids. The CDR3 reads CASSQGASGPSGANVLTF. In nucleotides, the CDR3 is TGTGCCAGCAGCCAAGGGGCTAGCGGGCCCTCTGGGGCCAACGTCCTGACTTTC.

V is TRBV3-1 and J is TRBJ1-1; D not certain. From germline, CDR1 is LGHDT and CDR2 YNNKEL (reference sequence). This CDR3 has 12 residues. V was pared by 2 bases and J by 2 bases, with 3 bases between. CDR3 sequence (DNA): TGTGCCAGCAGCCAATTCAACACTGAAGCTTTCTTT. This gives the protein CASSQFNTEAFF.

The rearrangement links TRBV7-2 to TRBJ2-7, with 11 bases lining up with TRBD1. This CDR3 is 15 amino acids long. Germline trimming cut 2 bases from V and 5 bases from J; bases unmatched to any gene: 5. Per germline, CDR1 SGHTA and CDR2 FQGNSA. DNA for the CDR3: TGTGCCAGCAGCTTACTGGGACAGGGGGTGGACGAGCAGTACTTC. It codes for CASSLLGQGVDEQYF.